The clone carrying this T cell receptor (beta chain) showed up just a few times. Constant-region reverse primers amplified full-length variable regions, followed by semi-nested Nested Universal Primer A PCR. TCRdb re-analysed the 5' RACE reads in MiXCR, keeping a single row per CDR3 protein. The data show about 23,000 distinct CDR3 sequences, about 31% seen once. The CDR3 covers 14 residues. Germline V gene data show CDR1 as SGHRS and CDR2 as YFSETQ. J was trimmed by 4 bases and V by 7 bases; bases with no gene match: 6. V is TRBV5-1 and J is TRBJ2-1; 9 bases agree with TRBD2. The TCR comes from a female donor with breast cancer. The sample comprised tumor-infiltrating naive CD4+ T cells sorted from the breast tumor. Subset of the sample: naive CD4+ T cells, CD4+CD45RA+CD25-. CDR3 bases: TGCGCCAGCGGTGGCGGGAGGGCATACAATGAGCAGTTCTTC. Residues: CASGGGRAYNEQFF.